The subject of this entry is one T cell receptor beta chain. This entry belongs to a study of CD8+ T cells in alopecia areata. Treatment in this sample: oral pan-JAK inhibitor, 5-10 mg twice daily. The CDR3 is 14 amino acids. V gave up 6 bases and J gave up 1 base, with 12 bases separating them. From germline, CDR1 is MNHEY and CDR2 SMNVEV (reference sequence). Following RNA extraction, reverse transcription yielded cDNA that acted as the sequencing template. The table came from immunoSEQ multiplex PCR; TCRdb's copy has only in-frame clones and leaves some out. The table has around 300,000 clones, roughly 60% seen once.

The chain combines TRBV27 with TRBJ2-5; tentatively, D is TRBD1 (6 bases). The sequenced sample was CD4+ T cells sorted from blood, obtained at roughly week 52, from a patient treated with tofacitinib. The source is a human donor with alopecia areata. The CDR3 coding sequence is TGTGCCAGCAGGGCTAGGGGGTTCCAAGAGACCCAGTACTTC. Its translation: CASRARGFQETQYF.